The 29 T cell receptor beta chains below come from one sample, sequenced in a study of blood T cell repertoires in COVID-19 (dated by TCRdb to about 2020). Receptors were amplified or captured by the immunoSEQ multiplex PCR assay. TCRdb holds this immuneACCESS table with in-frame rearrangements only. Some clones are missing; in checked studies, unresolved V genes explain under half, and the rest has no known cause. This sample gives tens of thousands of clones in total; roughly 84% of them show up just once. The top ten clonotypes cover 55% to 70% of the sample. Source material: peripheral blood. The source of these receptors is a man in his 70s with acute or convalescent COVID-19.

CDR3 coding DNA: TGTGCCAGCAGCTTAGTTACAGGGCACCAAGAGACCCAGTACTTC. Its protein product is CASSLVTGHQETQYF. The chain carries TRBV7-9 and TRBJ2-5, with a weak D call TRBD1 (6 bases). CDR3 length equals 15 residues. Germline CDR1 reads SEHNR; CDR2 reads FQNEAQ (reference sequence). Trimming removed 1 base at V and 0 bases at J, with 9 bases between. The full variable domain, rest sourced from reference TRBV7-9 and TRBJ2-5, is DTGVSQNPRHKITKRGQNVTFRCDPISEHNRLYWYRQTLGQGPEFLTYFQNEAQLEKSRLLSDRFSAERPKGSFSTLEIQRTEQGDSAMYLCASSLVTGHQETQYFGPGTRLLVL.

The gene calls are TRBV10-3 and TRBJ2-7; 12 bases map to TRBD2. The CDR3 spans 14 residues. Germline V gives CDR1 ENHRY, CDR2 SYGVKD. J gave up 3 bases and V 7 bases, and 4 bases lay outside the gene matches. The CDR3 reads CAINPGLAGYEQYF. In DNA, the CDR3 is TGTGCCATCAATCCGGGACTAGCGGGCTACGAGCAGTACTTC.

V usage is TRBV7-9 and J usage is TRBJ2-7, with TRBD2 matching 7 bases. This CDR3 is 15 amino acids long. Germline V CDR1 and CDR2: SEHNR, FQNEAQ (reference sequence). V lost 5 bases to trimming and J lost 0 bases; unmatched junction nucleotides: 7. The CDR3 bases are TGTGCCAGCAGCCCTCCAGCGGGGTTCTCCTACGAGCAGTACTTC. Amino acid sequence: CASSPPAGFSYEQYF.

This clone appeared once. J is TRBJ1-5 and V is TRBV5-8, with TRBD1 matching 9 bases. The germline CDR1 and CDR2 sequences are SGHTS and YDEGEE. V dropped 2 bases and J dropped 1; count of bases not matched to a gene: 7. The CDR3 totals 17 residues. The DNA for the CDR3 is TGTGCCAGCAGCTTCGGGACAGGGAGTTGGAGCAATCAGCCCCAGCATTTT. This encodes CASSFGTGSWSNQPQHF. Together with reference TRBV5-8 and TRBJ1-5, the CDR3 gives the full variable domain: EAGVTQSPTHLIKTRGQQATLRCSPISGHTSVYWYQQALGLGLQFLLWYDEGEERNRGNFPPRFSGRQFPNYSSELNVNALELEDSALYLCASSFGTGSWSNQPQHFGDGTRLSIL.

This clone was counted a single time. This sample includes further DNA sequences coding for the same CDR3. In DNA, the CDR3 is TGTGCCAGCAGCTTGGGACAGATTTATGGCTACACCTTC. It translates to CASSLGQIYGYTF. This rearrangement joins TRBV11-2 to TRBJ1-2; 7 nucleotides match TRBD1. Trimming cost V 3 bases and J 5 bases; bases outside gene matches: 3. The CDR3 is 13 residues long. The V gene's germline CDR1 is SGHAT and CDR2 FQNNGV.

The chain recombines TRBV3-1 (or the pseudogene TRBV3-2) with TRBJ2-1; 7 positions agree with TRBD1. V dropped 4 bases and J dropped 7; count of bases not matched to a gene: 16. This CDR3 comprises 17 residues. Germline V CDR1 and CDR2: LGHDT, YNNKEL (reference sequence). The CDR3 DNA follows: TGTGCCAGCAGCCTATCTACACAGGGGAGAAGGAGAAATGAGCAGTTCTTC. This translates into CASSLSTQGRRRNEQFF.

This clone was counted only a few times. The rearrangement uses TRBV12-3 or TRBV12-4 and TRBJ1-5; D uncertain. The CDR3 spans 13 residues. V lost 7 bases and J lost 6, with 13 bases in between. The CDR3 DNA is TGTGCCAGCACTACCGCGGGGTTTCAGCCCCAGCATTTT. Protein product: CASTTAGFQPQHF.

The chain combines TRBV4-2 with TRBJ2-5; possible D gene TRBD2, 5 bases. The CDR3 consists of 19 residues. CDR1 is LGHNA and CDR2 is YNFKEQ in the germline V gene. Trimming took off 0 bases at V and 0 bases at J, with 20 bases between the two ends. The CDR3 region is CASSQDASPDGLYQETQYF. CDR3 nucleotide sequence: TGTGCCAGCAGCCAAGATGCATCGCCGGACGGACTTTACCAAGAGACCCAGTACTTC.

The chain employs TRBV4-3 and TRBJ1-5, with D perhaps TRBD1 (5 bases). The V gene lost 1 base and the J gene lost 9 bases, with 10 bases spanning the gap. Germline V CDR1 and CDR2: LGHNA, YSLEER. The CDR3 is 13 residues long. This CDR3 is CASSQGQGGPQHF. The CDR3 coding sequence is TGCGCCAGCAGCCAAGGGCAGGGAGGGCCCCAGCATTTT.

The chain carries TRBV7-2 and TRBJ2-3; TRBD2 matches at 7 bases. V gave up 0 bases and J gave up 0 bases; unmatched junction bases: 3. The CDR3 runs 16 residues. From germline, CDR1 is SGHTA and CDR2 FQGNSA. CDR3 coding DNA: TGTGCCAGCAGCTTAGCGGGAGGGCCGAGCACAGATACGCAGTATTTT. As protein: CASSLAGGPSTDTQYF.

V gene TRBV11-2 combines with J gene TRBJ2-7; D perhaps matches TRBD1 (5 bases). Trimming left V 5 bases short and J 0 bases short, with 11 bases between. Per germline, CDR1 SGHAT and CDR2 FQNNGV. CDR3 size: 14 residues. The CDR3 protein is CASSKDTTSYEQYF. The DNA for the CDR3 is TGTGCCAGCAGCAAGGACACTACCTCCTACGAGCAGTACTTC.

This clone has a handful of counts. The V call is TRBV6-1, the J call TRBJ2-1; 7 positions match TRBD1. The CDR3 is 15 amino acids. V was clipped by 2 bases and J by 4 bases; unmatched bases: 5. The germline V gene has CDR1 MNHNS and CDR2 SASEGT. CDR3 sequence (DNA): TGTGCCAGCAGTGAACGTGGACAGGAGTACAATGAGCAGTTCTTC. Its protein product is CASSERGQEYNEQFF.

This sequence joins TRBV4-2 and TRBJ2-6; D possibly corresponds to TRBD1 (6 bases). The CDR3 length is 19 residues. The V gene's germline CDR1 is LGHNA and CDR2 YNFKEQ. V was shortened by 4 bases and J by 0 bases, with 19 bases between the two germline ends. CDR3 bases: TGTGCCAGCAGCCCCGAACAGGGTAGTTTCGACTCTGGGGCCAACGTCCTGACTTTC. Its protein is CASSPEQGSFDSGANVLTF.

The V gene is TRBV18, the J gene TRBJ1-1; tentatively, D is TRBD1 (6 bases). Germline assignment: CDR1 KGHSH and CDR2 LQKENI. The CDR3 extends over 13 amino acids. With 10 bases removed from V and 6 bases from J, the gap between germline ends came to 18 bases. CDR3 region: CATTGLRESEAFF. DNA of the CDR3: TGTGCCACTACAGGGCTTAGGGAATCTGAAGCTTTCTTT.

The CDR3 sequence is CASSGPILTDTQYF. The DNA for the CDR3 is TGTGCCAGCAGTGGCCCTATTCTAACAGATACGCAGTATTTT. The chain links TRBV25-1 to TRBJ2-3; D gene uncertain. Per germline, CDR1 MGHDK and CDR2 SYGVNS. The V end lost 4 bases, the J end lost 3 bases, and 11 bases lay between the germline ends. The CDR3 is 14 amino acids.

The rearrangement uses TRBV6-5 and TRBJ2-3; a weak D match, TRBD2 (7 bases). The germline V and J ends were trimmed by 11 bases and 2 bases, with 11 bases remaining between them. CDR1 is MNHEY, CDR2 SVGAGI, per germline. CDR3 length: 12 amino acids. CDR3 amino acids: CAGRGPTDTQYF. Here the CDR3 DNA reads TGTGCCGGGCGGGGGCCCACAGATACGCAGTATTTT.

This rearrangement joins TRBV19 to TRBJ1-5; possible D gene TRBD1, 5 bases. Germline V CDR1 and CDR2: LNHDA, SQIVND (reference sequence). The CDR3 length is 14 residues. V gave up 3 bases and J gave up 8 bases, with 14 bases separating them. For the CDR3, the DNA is TGTGCCAGTAGTATTCGGGGGTGGGGTGAGCCCCAGCATTTT. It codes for CASSIRGWGEPQHF. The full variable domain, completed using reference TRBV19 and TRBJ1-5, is DGGITQSPKYLFRKEGQNVTLSCEQNLNHDAMYWYRQDPGQGLRLIYYSQIVNDFQKGDIAEGYSVSREKKESFPLTVTSAQKNPTAFYLCASSIRGWGEPQHFGDGTRLSIL.

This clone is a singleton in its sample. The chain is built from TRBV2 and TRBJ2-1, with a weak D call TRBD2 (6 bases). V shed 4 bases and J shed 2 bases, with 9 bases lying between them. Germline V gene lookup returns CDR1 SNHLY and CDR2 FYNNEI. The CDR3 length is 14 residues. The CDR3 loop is CASSAGGAYNEQFF. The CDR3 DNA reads TGTGCCAGCAGTGCGGGCGGGGCCTACAATGAGCAGTTCTTC.

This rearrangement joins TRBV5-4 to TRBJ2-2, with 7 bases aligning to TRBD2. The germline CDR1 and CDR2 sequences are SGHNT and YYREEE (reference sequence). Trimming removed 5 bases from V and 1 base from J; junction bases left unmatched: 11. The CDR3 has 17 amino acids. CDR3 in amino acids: CASSTPGGSVNTGELFF. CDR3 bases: TGTGCCAGCAGTACGCCGGGCGGGAGTGTGAACACCGGGGAGCTGTTTTTT.

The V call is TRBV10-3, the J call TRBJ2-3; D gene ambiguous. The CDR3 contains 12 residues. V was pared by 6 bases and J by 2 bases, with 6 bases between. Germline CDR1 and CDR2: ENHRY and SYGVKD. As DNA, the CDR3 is TGTGCCATCAGGGGCGTCACAGATACGCAGTATTTT. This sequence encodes CAIRGVTDTQYF.

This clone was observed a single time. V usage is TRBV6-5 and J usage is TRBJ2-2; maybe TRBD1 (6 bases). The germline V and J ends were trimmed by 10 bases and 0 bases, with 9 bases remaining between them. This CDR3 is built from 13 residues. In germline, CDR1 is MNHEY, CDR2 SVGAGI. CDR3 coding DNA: TGTGCCATCGGACAGTCGAACACCGGGGAGCTGTTTTTT. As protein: CAIGQSNTGELFF.

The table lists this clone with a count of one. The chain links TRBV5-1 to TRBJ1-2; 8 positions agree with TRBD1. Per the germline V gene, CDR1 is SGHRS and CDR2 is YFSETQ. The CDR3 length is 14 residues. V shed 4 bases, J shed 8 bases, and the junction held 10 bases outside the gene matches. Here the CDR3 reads CASSGNQGAEGYTF. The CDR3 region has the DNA TGCGCCAGCAGCGGAAACCAGGGGGCCGAGGGCTACACCTTC.

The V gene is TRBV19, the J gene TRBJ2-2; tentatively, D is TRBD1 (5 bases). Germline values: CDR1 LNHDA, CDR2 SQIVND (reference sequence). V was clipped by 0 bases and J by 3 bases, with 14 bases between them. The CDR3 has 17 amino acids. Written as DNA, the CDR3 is TGTGCCAGTAGTATAGAACTGGACATACGAGACACCGGGGAGCTGTTTTTT. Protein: CASSIELDIRDTGELFF.

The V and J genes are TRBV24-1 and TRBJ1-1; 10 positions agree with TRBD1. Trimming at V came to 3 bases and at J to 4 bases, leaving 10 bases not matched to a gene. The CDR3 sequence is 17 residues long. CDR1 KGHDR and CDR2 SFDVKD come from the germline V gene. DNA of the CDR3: TGTGCCACCAGTGATACCCGACAGGGGGCTAAGAGCACTGAAGCTTTCTTT. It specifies CATSDTRQGAKSTEAFF.

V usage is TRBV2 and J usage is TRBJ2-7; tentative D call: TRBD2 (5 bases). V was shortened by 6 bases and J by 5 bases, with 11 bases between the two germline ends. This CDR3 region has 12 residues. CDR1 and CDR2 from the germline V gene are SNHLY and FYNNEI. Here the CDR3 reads CASRDPGNEQYF. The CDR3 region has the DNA TGTGCCAGCAGAGATCCGGGAAACGAGCAGTACTTC.

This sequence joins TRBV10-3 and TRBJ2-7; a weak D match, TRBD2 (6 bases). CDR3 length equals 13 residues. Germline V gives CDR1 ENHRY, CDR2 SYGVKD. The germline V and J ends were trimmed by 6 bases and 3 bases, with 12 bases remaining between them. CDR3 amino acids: CAISPGLNYEQYF. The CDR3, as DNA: TGTGCCATCAGCCCGGGACTGAACTACGAGCAGTACTTC.

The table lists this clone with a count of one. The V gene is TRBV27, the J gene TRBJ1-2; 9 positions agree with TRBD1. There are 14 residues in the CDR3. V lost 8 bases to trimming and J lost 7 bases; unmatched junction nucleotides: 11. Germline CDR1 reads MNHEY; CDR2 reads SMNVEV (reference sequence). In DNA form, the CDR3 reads TGTGCCAGCGGCCGACAGGGGGTCTCGGGTGGCTACACCTTC. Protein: CASGRQGVSGGYTF.

In DNA, the CDR3 is TGCAGCGTTGAAAGCGGGACACAAATTTTCTTCTTT. Encoded protein: CSVESGTQIFFF. The V gene is TRBV29-1, the J gene TRBJ1-1, with D possibly matching TRBD1 (6 bases). This CDR3 contains 12 residues. Trimming stripped 2 bases from V and 14 bases from J, with 18 bases between. In germline, CDR1 is SQVTM, CDR2 ANQGSEA.

In DNA, the CDR3 is TGTGCCAGCAGCCTGGGCGCCGGCTCTGGAAACACCATATATTTT. Encoded protein: CASSLGAGSGNTIYF. The V call is TRBV4-2, the J call TRBJ1-3; no firm D call. Trimming shortened V by 4 bases and J by 0 bases, and 10 bases separated the two germline ends. This CDR3 spans 15 amino acids. Per the germline V gene, CDR1 is LGHNA and CDR2 is YNFKEQ.